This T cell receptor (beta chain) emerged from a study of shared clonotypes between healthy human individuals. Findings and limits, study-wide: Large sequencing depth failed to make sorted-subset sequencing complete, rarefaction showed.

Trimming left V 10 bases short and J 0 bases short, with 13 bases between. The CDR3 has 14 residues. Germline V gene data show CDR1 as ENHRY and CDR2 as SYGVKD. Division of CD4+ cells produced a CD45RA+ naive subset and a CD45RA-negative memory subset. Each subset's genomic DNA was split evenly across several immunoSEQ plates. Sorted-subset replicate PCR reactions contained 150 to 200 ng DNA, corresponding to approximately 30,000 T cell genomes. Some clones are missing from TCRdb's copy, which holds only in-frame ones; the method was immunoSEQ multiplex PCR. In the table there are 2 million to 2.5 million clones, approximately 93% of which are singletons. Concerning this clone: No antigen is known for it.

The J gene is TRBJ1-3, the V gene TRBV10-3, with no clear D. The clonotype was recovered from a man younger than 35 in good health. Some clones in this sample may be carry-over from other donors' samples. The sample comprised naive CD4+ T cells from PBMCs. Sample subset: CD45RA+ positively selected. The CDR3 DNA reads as TGTGCCACCCTTCGGGAGGGCTCTGGAAACACCATATATTTT. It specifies CATLREGSGNTIYF.